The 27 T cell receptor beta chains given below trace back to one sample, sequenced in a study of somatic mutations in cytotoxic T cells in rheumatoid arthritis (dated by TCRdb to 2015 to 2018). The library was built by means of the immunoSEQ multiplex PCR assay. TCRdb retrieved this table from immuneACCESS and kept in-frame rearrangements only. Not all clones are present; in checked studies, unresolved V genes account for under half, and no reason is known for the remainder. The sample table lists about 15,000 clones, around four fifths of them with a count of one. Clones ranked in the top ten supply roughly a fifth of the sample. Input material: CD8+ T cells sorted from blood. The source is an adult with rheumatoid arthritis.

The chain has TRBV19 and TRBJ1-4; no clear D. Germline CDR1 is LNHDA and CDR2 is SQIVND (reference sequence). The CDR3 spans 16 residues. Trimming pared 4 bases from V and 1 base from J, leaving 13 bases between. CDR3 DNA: TGTGCCAGTAGTACTTTTTCATACAGAACTAATGAAAAACTGTTTTTT. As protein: CASSTFSYRTNEKLFF. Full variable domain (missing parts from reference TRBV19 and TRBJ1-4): DGGITQSPKYLFRKEGQNVTLSCEQNLNHDAMYWYRQDPGQGLRLIYYSQIVNDFQKGDIAEGYSVSREKKESFPLTVTSAQKNPTAFYLCASSTFSYRTNEKLFFGSGTQLSVL.

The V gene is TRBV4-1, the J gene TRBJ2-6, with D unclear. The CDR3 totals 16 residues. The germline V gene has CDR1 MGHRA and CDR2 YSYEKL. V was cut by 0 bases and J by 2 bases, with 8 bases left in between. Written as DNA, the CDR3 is TGCGCCAGCAGCCAAGATGACGGTACTGGGGCCAACGTCCTGACTTTC. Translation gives CASSQDDGTGANVLTF.

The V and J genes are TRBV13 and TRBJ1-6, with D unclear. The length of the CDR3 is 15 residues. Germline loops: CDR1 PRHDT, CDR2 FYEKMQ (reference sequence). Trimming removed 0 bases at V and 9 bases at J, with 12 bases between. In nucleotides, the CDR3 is TGTGCCAGCAGCTTAGGAGCCGGGCCCAGTTCACCCCTCCACTTT. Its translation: CASSLGAGPSSPLHF.

CDR3 DNA sequence: TGTGCCAGCAGCTTGGGGACAGGGTACGAGCAGTACTTC. The encoded protein is CASSLGTGYEQYF. The chain combines TRBV11-1 with TRBJ2-7; TRBD1 agrees at 9 bases. The CDR3 totals 13 residues. With 3 bases clipped from V and 4 bases from J, the junction kept 1 base outside the gene matches. Germline CDR1 and CDR2: SGHAT and FQDESV (reference sequence).

In DNA, the CDR3 is TGTGCCAGCGGCACCACACAGGATACGCAGTATTTT. Its protein product is CASGTTQDTQYF. The rearrangement joins TRBV5-6 to TRBJ2-3; D call uncertain. CDR1 and CDR2 (germline): SGHDT, YYEEEE. The V and J ends lost 7 bases and 6 bases respectively, with 12 bases between them. The CDR3 runs to 12 residues.

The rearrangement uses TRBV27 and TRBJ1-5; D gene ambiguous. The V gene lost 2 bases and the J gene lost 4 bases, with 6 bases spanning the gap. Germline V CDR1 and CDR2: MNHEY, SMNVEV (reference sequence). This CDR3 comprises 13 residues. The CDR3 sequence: CASSLGVNQPQHF. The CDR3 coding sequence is TGTGCCAGCAGTTTAGGAGTGAATCAGCCCCAGCATTTT.

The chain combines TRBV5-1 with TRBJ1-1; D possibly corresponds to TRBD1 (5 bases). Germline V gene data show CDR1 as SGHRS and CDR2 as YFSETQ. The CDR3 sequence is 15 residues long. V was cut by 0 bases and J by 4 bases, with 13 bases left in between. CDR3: CASSLERGTGTEAFF. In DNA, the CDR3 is TGCGCCAGCAGCTTGGAACGGGGCACGGGCACTGAAGCTTTCTTT. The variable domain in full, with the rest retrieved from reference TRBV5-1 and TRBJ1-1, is KAGVTQTPRYLIKTRGQQVTLSCSPISGHRSVSWYQQTPGQGLQFLFEYFSETQRNKGNFPGRFSGRQFSNSRSEMNVSTLELGDSALYLCASSLERGTGTEAFFGQGTRLTVV.

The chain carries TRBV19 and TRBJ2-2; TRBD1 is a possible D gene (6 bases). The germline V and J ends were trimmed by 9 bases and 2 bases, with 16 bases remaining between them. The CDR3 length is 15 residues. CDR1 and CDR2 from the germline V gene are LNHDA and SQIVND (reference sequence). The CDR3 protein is CARPSGTPNTGELFF. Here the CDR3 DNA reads TGTGCCAGACCTTCCGGGACACCTAACACCGGGGAGCTGTTTTTT.

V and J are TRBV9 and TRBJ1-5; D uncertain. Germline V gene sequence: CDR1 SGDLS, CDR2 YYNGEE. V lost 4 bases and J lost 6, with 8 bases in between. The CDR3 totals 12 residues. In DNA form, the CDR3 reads TGTGCCAGCAGCTCGACCGGTCAGCCCCAGCATTTT. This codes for CASSSTGQPQHF.

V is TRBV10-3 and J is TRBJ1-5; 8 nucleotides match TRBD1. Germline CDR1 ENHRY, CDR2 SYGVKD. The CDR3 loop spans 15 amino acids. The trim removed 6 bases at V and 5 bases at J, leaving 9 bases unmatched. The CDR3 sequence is CAIRSDRDTDQPQHF. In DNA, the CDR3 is TGTGCCATCAGATCGGACAGGGATACGGATCAGCCCCAGCATTTT.

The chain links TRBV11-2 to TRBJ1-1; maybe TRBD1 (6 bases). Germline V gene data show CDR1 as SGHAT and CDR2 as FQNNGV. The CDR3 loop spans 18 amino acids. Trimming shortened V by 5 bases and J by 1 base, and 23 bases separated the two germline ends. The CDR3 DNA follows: TGTGCCAGCAGCCTACGGGGGGCGGTTGAATATCCGAACACTGAAGCTTTCTTT. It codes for CASSLRGAVEYPNTEAFF.

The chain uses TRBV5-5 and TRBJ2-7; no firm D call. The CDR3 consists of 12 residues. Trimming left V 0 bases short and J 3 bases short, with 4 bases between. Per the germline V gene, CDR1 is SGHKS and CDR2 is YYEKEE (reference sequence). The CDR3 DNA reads TGTGCCAGCAGCTTGGGGGTCTACGAGCAGTACTTC. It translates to CASSLGVYEQYF.

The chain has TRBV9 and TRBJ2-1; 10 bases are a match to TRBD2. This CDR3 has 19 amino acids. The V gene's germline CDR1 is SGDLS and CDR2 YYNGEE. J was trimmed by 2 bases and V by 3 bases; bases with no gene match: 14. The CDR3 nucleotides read TGTGCCAGCAGCGCACCGGGACTAGCGAACATAATAACCTACAATGAGCAGTTCTTC. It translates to CASSAPGLANIITYNEQFF.

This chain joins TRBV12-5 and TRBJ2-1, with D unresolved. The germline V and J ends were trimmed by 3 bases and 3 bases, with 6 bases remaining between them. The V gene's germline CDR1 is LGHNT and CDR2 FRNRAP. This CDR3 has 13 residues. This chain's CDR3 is CASGLGSYNEQFF. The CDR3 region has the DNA TGTGCTAGTGGTTTAGGTAGCTACAATGAGCAGTTCTTC.

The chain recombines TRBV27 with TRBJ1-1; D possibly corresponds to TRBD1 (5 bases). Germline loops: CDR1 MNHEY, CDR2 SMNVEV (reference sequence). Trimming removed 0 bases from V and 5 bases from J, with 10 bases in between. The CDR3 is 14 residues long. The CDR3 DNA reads TGTGCCAGCAGTTTATCGCAGGGCTGGACTGAAGCTTTCTTT. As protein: CASSLSQGWTEAFF.

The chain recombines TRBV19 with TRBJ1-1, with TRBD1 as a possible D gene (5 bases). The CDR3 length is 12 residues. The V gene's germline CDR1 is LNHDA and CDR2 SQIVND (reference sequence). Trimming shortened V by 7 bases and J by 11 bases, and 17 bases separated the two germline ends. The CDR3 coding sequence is TGTGCCAGTACATATGGGGCGGTGGGTGCTTTCTTT. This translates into CASTYGAVGAFF.

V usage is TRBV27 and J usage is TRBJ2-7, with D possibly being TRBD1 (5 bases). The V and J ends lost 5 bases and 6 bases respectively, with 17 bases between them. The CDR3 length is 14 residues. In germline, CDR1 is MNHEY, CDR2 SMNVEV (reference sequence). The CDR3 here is CASSQGLSLLEQYF. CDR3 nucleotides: TGTGCCAGCAGTCAGGGTTTATCCCTCCTCGAGCAGTACTTC.

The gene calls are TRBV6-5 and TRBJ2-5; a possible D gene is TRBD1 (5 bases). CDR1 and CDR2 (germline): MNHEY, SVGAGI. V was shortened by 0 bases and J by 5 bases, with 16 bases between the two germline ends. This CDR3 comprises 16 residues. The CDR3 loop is CASSYSPRVELETQYF. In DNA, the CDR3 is TGTGCCAGCAGTTACTCACCCAGGGTAGAGTTGGAGACCCAGTACTTC.

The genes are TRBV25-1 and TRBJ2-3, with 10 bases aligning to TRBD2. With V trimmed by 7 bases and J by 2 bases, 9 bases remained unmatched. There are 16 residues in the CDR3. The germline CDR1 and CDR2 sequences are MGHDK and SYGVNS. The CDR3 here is CASMELAGGPTDTQYF. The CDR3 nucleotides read TGTGCCAGCATGGAATTAGCGGGGGGACCCACAGATACGCAGTATTTT.

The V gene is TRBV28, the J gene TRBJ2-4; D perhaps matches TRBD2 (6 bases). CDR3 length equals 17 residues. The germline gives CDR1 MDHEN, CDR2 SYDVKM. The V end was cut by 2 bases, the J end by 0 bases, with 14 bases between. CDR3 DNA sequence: TGTGCCAGCAGTTTAGAGGTAGAGGGAGGAGCCAAAAACATTCAGTACTTC. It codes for CASSLEVEGGAKNIQYF.

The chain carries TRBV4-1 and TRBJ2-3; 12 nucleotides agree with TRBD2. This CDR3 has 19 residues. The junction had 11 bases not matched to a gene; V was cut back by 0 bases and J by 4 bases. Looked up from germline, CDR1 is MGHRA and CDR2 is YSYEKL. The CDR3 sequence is CASSQEWFLASGGADTQYF. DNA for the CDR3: TGCGCCAGCAGCCAAGAGTGGTTCCTGGCTAGCGGGGGGGCAGATACGCAGTATTTT.

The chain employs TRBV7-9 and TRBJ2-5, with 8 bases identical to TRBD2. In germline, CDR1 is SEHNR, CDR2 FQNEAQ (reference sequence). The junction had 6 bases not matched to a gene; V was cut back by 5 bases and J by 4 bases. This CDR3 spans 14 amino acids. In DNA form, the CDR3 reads TGTGCCAGCAGCCGCACCGGGAGGGTAGAGACCCAGTACTTC. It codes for CASSRTGRVETQYF.

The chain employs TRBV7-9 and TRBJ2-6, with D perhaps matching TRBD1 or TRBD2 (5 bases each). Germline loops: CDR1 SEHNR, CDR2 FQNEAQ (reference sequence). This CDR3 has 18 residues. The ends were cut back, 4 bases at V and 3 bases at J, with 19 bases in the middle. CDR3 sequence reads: CASSYPGTPPYGANVLTF. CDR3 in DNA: TGTGCCAGCAGCTATCCCGGGACCCCACCTTATGGGGCCAACGTCCTGACTTTC. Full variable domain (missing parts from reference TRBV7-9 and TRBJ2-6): DTGVSQNPRHKITKRGQNVTFRCDPISEHNRLYWYRQTLGQGPEFLTYFQNEAQLEKSRLLSDRFSAERPKGSFSTLEIQRTEQGDSAMYLCASSYPGTPPYGANVLTFGAGSRLTVL.

The CDR3 loop reads CASSLGRVSGNQPQHF. CDR3 nucleotide sequence: TGTGCCAGCAGTTTAGGCAGGGTCAGTGGCAATCAGCCCCAGCATTTT. This chain connects TRBV27 to TRBJ1-5, with a weak D call TRBD1 (5 bases). The CDR3 extends over 16 amino acids. Germline V gene sequence: CDR1 MNHEY, CDR2 SMNVEV (reference sequence). Trimming took off 2 bases at V and 2 bases at J, with 13 bases between the two ends.

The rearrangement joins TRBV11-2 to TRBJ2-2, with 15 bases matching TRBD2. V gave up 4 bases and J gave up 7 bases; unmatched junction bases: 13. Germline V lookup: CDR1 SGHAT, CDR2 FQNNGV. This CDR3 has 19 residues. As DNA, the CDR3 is TGTGCCAGCAGCTCTAGATTACCGGGACTAGCGGGAGGTGGCGGGGAGCTGTTTTTT. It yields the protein CASSSRLPGLAGGGGELFF.

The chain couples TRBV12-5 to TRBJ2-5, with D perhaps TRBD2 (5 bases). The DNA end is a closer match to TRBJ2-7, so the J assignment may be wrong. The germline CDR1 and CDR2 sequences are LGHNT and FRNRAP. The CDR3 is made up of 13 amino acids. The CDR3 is CASAISGRYEQYF. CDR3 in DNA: TGTGCTAGTGCAATAAGCGGACGCTACGAGCAGTACTTC.

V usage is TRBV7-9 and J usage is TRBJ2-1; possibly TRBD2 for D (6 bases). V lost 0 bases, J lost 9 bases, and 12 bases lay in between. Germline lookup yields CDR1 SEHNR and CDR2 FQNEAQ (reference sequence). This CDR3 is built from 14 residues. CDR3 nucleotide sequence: TGTGCCAGCAGCTTAGCCTCCCTAGCGCGTGAGCAGTTCTTC. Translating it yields CASSLASLAREQFF. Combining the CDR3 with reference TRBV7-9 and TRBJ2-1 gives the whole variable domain DTGVSQNPRHKITKRGQNVTFRCDPISEHNRLYWYRQTLGQGPEFLTYFQNEAQLEKSRLLSDRFSAERPKGSFSTLEIQRTEQGDSAMYLCASSLASLAREQFFGPGTRLTVL.